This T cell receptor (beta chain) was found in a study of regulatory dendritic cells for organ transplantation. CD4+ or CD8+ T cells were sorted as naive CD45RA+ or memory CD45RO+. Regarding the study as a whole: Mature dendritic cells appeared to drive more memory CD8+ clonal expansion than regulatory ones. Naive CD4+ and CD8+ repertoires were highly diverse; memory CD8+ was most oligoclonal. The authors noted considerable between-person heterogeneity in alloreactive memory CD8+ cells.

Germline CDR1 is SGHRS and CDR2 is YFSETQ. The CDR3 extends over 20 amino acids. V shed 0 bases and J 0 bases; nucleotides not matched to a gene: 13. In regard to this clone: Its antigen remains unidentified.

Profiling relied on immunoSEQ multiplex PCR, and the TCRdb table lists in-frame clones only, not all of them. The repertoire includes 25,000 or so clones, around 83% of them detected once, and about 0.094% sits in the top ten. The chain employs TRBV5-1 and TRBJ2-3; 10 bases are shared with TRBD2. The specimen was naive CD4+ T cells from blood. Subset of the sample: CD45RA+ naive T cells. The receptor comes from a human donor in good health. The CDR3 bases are TGCGCCAGCAGCTTGGCCTTCGGGGTAGCGGGGGGCCGTAGCACAGATACGCAGTATTTT. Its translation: CASSLAFGVAGGRSTDTQYF.